The 27 T cell receptor beta chains below were found in one sample sequenced in a study of post-analysis software for immune sequencing data. Findings of the study overall: TRBV segments more frequent in patients than in controls numbered a few and included TRBV5-6, TRBV5-1 and TRBV20-1.

Presence of unique molecular identifiers characterized the TCR beta cDNA libraries. TCRdb reprocessed the PCR reads with MiXCR, giving one entry per CDR3 protein. The sample includes around 770,000 distinct CDR3 sequences, more than 45% of them seen just once. No antigen has been assigned to these receptors. The sample was blood. The receptor source for this set is a girl between 5 and 17 years old with multiple sclerosis.

The chain carries TRBV20-1 and TRBJ2-1, with 9 bases lining up with TRBD1. Losses at the gene ends were 4 bases for V and 1 base for J; bases not matched to a gene: 5. Germline lookup yields CDR1 DFQATT and CDR2 SNEGSKA (reference sequence). The CDR3 contains 15 residues. CDR3 DNA sequence: TGCAGTGCTATACAGGGGGCCCGGTCCTACAATGAGCAGTTCTTC. This encodes CSAIQGARSYNEQFF.

The J gene is TRBJ2-1, the V gene TRBV15; D is possibly TRBD2 (6 bases). The V gene's germline CDR1 is LNHNV and CDR2 YYDKDF (reference sequence). V was shortened by 6 bases and J by 0 bases, with 6 bases between the two germline ends. The CDR3 spans 13 residues. The CDR3 bases are TGTGCCACCAGTAGCGGCTCCTACAATGAGCAGTTCTTC. It codes for CATSSGSYNEQFF.

The V call is TRBV12-3 or TRBV12-4, the J call TRBJ1-2, with TRBD1 as a possible D gene (5 bases). The germline V and J ends were trimmed by 5 bases and 5 bases, with 9 bases remaining between them. This CDR3 comprises 12 residues. For the CDR3, the DNA is TGTGCCAGCAGTCGGGACCCTTATGGCTACACCTTC. Translation: CASSRDPYGYTF.

This sequence joins TRBV6-6 and TRBJ2-1; 10 bases align to TRBD2. This CDR3 has 15 amino acids. Germline CDR1 and CDR2: MNHNY and SVGAGI (reference sequence). The trim removed 6 bases at V and 9 bases at J, leaving 11 bases unmatched. Written as DNA, the CDR3 is TGTGCCAGCAGCGAGACCCGAAGCGGGAGGGCTGAGCAGTTCTTC. Translating gives CASSETRSGRAEQFF.

CDR3 nucleotide sequence: TGTGCCAGCATATCAGGGGGCTATGGCTACACCTTC. It yields the protein CASISGGYGYTF. This chain joins TRBV28 and TRBJ1-2; TRBD1 matches 7 bases. The CDR3 totals 12 residues. Germline-derived CDR1 and CDR2 are MDHEN and SYDVKM. The V segment lost 7 bases and the J segment 4 bases; nucleotides outside the gene matches: 3.

This clonotype was counted between two and nine times. V is TRBV6-5 and J is TRBJ1-5; D gene ambiguous. Trimming removed 5 bases at V and 6 bases at J, with 8 bases between. The CDR3 is 12 residues long. CDR1 is MNHEY, CDR2 SVGAGI, per germline. The CDR3 region is CASSTEGQPQHF. The DNA of the CDR3 is TGTGCCAGCAGTACAGAGGGTCAGCCCCAGCATTTT.

This clonotype was observed a handful of times. V usage is TRBV10-3 and J usage is TRBJ2-3, with 7 nucleotides matching TRBD2. CDR3 length equals 16 residues. The V and J ends lost 8 bases and 0 bases, in that order; junction bases with no gene match: 11. Germline lookup yields CDR1 ENHRY and CDR2 SYGVKD. In DNA, the CDR3 is TGTGCCATCCAGGGAAGAGCGGGGTCGAGCACAGATACGCAGTATTTT. Translated, it gives CAIQGRAGSSTDTQYF.

Only one count was recorded for this clonotype. The rearrangement joins TRBV7-2 to TRBJ2-1; 13 bases fit TRBD2. V dropped 5 bases and J dropped 8; count of bases not matched to a gene: 6. The CDR3 totals 15 residues. The germline CDR1 and CDR2 sequences are SGHTA and FQGNSA. The CDR3 DNA sequence: TGTGCCAGCAGCCGGACTAGCGGGAGTCAGCATGAGCAGTTCTTC. Translation: CASSRTSGSQHEQFF.

The chain employs TRBV9 and TRBJ1-1; D not certain. The CDR3 length is 14 residues. The germline gives CDR1 SGDLS, CDR2 YYNGEE. Trimming stripped 4 bases from V and 5 bases from J, with 15 bases between. The CDR3 reads CASSLGPVGTEAFF. The CDR3 DNA follows: TGTGCCAGCAGCCTCGGGCCCGTGGGTACTGAAGCTTTCTTT.

Many counts were recorded for this clonotype. A read error may produce the germline difference seen at one junction end. This chain joins TRBV5-1 and TRBJ1-2; D possibly corresponds to TRBD1 (5 bases). This CDR3 has 13 amino acids. Per germline, CDR1 SGHRS and CDR2 YFSETQ. CDR3 amino acids: CASSLAGGDGYTF. As DNA, the CDR3 is TGTGCCAGCAGCTTAGCGGGCGGGGACGGCTACACCTTC.

This sequence joins TRBV25-1 and TRBJ2-3, with TRBD2 matching 10 bases. The CDR3 has 14 residues. Trimming took 4 bases from V and 5 from J; bases not matched to a gene: 3. From germline, CDR1 is MGHDK and CDR2 SYGVNS. The CDR3 here is CASSATSGVDTQYF. CDR3 coding DNA: TGTGCCAGCAGTGCCACTAGCGGGGTAGATACGCAGTATTTT.

J is TRBJ2-5 and V is TRBV11-1; 10 bases map to TRBD2. V lost 3 bases, J lost 0 bases, and 4 bases stayed unmatched. Germline lookup yields CDR1 SGHAT and CDR2 FQDESV (reference sequence). There are 16 residues in the CDR3. Here the CDR3 reads CASSLEGLANQETQYF. In DNA form, the CDR3 reads TGTGCCAGCAGCTTGGAGGGACTAGCGAACCAAGAGACCCAGTACTTC.

This chain uses TRBV20-1 with TRBJ2-3; TRBD2 agrees at 11 bases. Unmatched junction bases numbered 12, after V lost 6 bases and J lost 4 bases. CDR1 is DFQATT, CDR2 SNEGSKA, per germline (reference sequence). CDR3 size: 16 residues. The CDR3: CSATTIAGGLADTQYF. The CDR3 DNA reads TGCAGTGCCACCACAATAGCGGGAGGGCTCGCAGATACGCAGTATTTT.

The chain carries TRBV9 and TRBJ2-3; D remains unclear. Germline values: CDR1 SGDLS, CDR2 YYNGEE. CDR3 length: 13 amino acids. With 0 bases removed from V and 4 bases from J, the gap between germline ends came to 6 bases. The CDR3 loop is CASSVGVPDTQYF. In nucleotides, the CDR3 is TGTGCCAGCAGCGTAGGGGTACCAGATACGCAGTATTTT.

This clonotype was seen a few times. The V call is TRBV29-1, the J call TRBJ2-1; the match to TRBD2 covers 8 bases. J gave up 4 bases and V 3 bases, and 8 bases lay outside the gene matches. This CDR3 contains 15 residues. CDR1 is SQVTM and CDR2 is ANQGSEA in the germline V gene. The CDR3 loop is CSVDPPSGPYNEQFF. The CDR3 bases are TGCAGCGTTGATCCTCCTAGCGGGCCGTACAATGAGCAGTTCTTC.

This clonotype was found a few times. V and J are TRBV6-2 or TRBV6-3 and TRBJ2-7; weak D call: TRBD2 (5 bases). The length of the CDR3 is 14 residues. CDR1 and CDR2 (germline): MNHEY, SVGEGT. V was cut by 6 bases and J by 3 bases, with 15 bases left in between. Here the CDR3 DNA reads TGTGCCAGCAGGTGGAGCGGAGCCTACTACGAGCAGTACTTC. Translating gives CASRWSGAYYEQYF.

The rearrangement uses TRBV5-1 and TRBJ2-3; TRBD2 might be the D (6 bases). The V end was cut by 4 bases, the J end by 0 bases, with 12 bases between. The CDR3 is 15 residues long. CDR1 is SGHRS and CDR2 is YFSETQ in the germline V gene. The CDR3 nucleotides are TGCGCCAGCAGCGACGGGAGTCCTAGCACAGATACGCAGTATTTT. Its translation is CASSDGSPSTDTQYF.

This clonotype turned up a few times. The chain joins TRBV15 to TRBJ2-3; no definite D call. Trimming stripped 0 bases from V and 2 bases from J, with 9 bases between. The CDR3 spans 15 residues. Germline CDR1 LNHNV, CDR2 YYDKDF (reference sequence). CDR3 sequence reads: CATSRDLGITDTQYF. The CDR3, as DNA: TGTGCCACCAGCAGAGATCTGGGGATCACAGATACGCAGTATTTT.

The V call is TRBV2, the J call TRBJ1-1; no reliable D call. V lost 11 bases to trimming and J lost 4 bases, with 17 bases between them. CDR3 length: 13 residues. CDR1 SNHLY and CDR2 FYNNEI come from the germline V gene. In DNA, the CDR3 is TGTGCCTCAGCACTGGGCGGGTTCACTGAAGCTTTCTTT. It encodes CASALGGFTEAFF. Full variable domain (missing parts from reference TRBV2 and TRBJ1-1): EPEVTQTPSHQVTQMGQEVILRCVPISNHLYFYWYRQILGQKVEFLVSFYNNEISEKSEIFDDQFSVERPDGSNFTLKIRSTKLEDSAMYFCASALGGFTEAFFGQGTRLTVV.

This clonotype was recorded once. V usage is TRBV6-1 and J usage is TRBJ1-1; D is unclear. Germline V gene sequence: CDR1 MNHNS, CDR2 SASEGT. The CDR3 extends over 18 amino acids. V lost 0 bases and J 1 base, leaving 18 bases between the germline ends. The CDR3 here is CASSEAPTGWVQNTEAFF. CDR3 bases: TGTGCCAGCAGTGAAGCCCCCACTGGGTGGGTCCAGAACACTGAAGCTTTCTTT.

This clonotype was seen more than once but under ten times. V is TRBV20-1 and J is TRBJ2-3, with 9 bases identical to TRBD2. CDR3 size: 15 residues. In germline, CDR1 is DFQATT, CDR2 SNEGSKA (reference sequence). Trimming took 3 bases from V and 8 from J; bases not matched to a gene: 12. CDR3 coding DNA: TGCAGTGCTAGTGTGGAGCGGGAGGTCCGGGTTACGCAGTATTTT. Translation: CSASVEREVRVTQYF.

The gene calls are TRBV28 and TRBJ2-3, with TRBD2 identical over 10 bases. Germline loops: CDR1 MDHEN, CDR2 SYDVKM. After removal of 3 bases from V and 4 bases from J, the junction contained 10 bases not matched to a gene. The CDR3 totals 17 residues. CDR3 loop: CASSFPSGRDGADTQYF. The CDR3 nucleotides read TGTGCCAGCAGTTTCCCCAGCGGGAGGGATGGGGCAGATACGCAGTATTTT.

The chain links TRBV12-3 or TRBV12-4 to TRBJ2-5; 10 nucleotides align to TRBD2. CDR3 size: 17 residues. The J segment lost 1 base and the V segment lost 4 bases, leaving 9 bases of the junction unmatched. The CDR3 protein is CASSSKPGLATQETQYF. As DNA, the CDR3 is TGTGCCAGCAGTTCTAAGCCGGGACTAGCGACCCAAGAGACCCAGTACTTC.

A note on this clonotype: This may come from a read error, since a much larger clone is one base off. V and J are TRBV29-1 and TRBJ2-2; D uncertain. CDR1 and CDR2 from the germline V gene are SQVTM and ANQGSEA. CDR3 length: 15 residues. V lost 7 bases, J lost 6 bases, and 21 bases lay in between. The CDR3 sequence is CSARSAEGPAGELFF. CDR3 nucleotides: TGCAGCGCCCGGTCGGCGGAAGGGCCTGCCGGGGAGCTGTTTTTT.

This clonotype was seen only a few times. V gene TRBV29-1 combines with J gene TRBJ2-1, with D perhaps matching TRBD1 (6 bases). This CDR3 has 15 residues. Germline loops: CDR1 SQVTM, CDR2 ANQGSEA. V was trimmed by 6 bases and J by 1 base, leaving 16 bases between them. The CDR3 loop reads CSVPAPGESYNEQFF. DNA of the CDR3: TGCAGCGTCCCAGCCCCAGGGGAATCCTACAATGAGCAGTTCTTC.

This clonotype has only a few counts. V and J are TRBV29-1 and TRBJ2-1, with D perhaps TRBD1 or TRBD2 (5 bases each). V lost 7 bases to trimming and J lost 5 bases, with 9 bases between them. This CDR3 comprises 11 residues. Germline CDR1 reads SQVTM; CDR2 reads ANQGSEA. CDR3 sequence (DNA): TGCAGCGCGGGACGAGACAATGAGCAGTTCTTC. Its translation: CSAGRDNEQFF.

The V call is TRBV4-1, the J call TRBJ2-1, with 8 nucleotides matching TRBD2. Looked up from germline, CDR1 is MGHRA and CDR2 is YSYEKL. V lost 4 bases, J lost 1 base, and 12 bases stayed unmatched. The CDR3 has 18 residues. Written as DNA, the CDR3 is TGCGCCAGCAGCCCTAACCAATTAGGACTAGCATCCTACAATGAGCAGTTCTTC. It yields the protein CASSPNQLGLASYNEQFF.